The rows below give T cell receptor beta chains drawn from one sample of a study of shared clonotypes between healthy human individuals. Sequenced by immunoSEQ multiplex PCR; TCRdb stores in-frame clones only, minus some. The table lists millions of clones, approximately 95% of them singletons. The sequenced sample consisted of naive CD4+ T cells sorted from blood. The receptors derive from a man aged 18 to 29 in good health. CDR3s leave out the opening cysteine and the closing phenylalanine or tryptophan. Rows give clone size only sometimes, using once, few, many, or a class for an expanded clone.

clone size: NA; V gene: TRBV5-1; CDR3 protein: ASSRGTGEYEQY
clone size: NA; V gene: TRBV7-8; CDR3 protein: ASSLKVEGTQY
clone size: NA; V gene: TRBV27; CDR3 protein: ASSSVLSYEQY
clone size: NA; V gene: TRBV6-5; CDR3 protein: ASSLGMGEQY
clone size: NA; V gene: TRBV28; CDR3 protein: ASSPPRQGLAKNIQY
clone size: few; V gene: TRBV18; CDR3 protein: ASSPGTNRGTNYGYT
clone size: NA; V gene: TRBV28; CDR3 protein: ASSFQNSPLH
clone size: NA; V gene: TRBV30; CDR3 protein: AWSVGAPSSRGYT
clone size: NA; V gene: TRBV28; CDR3 protein: ASSFRSRSGNTIY
clone size: once; V gene: TRBV2; CDR3 protein: ASSARYTDTQY
clone size: NA; V gene: TRBV7-2; CDR3 protein: ASSHSGSLETQY
clone size: NA; V gene: TRBV7-8; CDR3 protein: ASSSIGRGQEETQY
clone size: NA; V gene: TRBV5-6; CDR3 protein: ASSSGPQSSSYNEQF
clone size: NA; V gene: TRBV9; CDR3 protein: ASSTLAGGFEQF
clone size: NA; V gene: TRBV4-1; CDR3 protein: ASSQVQGREQY
clone size: NA; V gene: TRBV25-1; CDR3 protein: ASSESPTDTQY
clone size: NA; V gene: TRBV5-1; CDR3 protein: ASSLGLAGGQETQY
clone size: NA; V gene: TRBV6-1; CDR3 protein: ASNDSYEQY
clone size: NA; V gene: TRBV27; CDR3 protein: ASSFRAATNEKLF
clone size: once; V gene: TRBV10-1; CDR3 protein: ASRTYKRQTYEQY
clone size: NA; V gene: TRBV6-5; CDR3 protein: ASSRNPQGGNTIY
clone size: once; V gene: TRBV7-6; CDR3 protein: ASSLEGDRPNSPLH
clone size: NA; V gene: TRBV7-6; CDR3 protein: ASSLGNQGLYEQY
clone size: NA; V gene: TRBV28; CDR3 protein: ASSLFSSSGGLYEQY
clone size: NA; V gene: TRBV5-4; CDR3 protein: ASSLAGGGEKLF
clone size: NA; V gene: TRBV28; CDR3 protein: ASSSTRDREAKTQY
clone size: NA; V gene: TRBV18; CDR3 protein: ASSQLIPKQGVNTEAF
clone size: NA; V gene: TRBV6-4; CDR3 protein: ASSEGRAGHEQY
clone size: NA; V gene: TRBV6-5; CDR3 protein: ASSYTTGTEKLF
clone size: NA; V gene: TRBV6-1; CDR3 protein: ASNPSTGNYGYT
clone size: NA; V gene: TRBV6-5; CDR3 protein: AAASGHNTGELF
clone size: NA; V gene: TRBV10-2; CDR3 protein: ASKGTGFTDTQY
clone size: NA; V gene: TRBV18; CDR3 protein: ASSPSQDRNTEAF
clone size: NA; V gene: TRBV28; CDR3 protein: ASSPRDEAF
clone size: NA; V gene: TRBV7-6; CDR3 protein: ASSPQTGKETQY
clone size: NA; V gene: TRBV10-3; CDR3 protein: AISDSDRLGEQF
clone size: NA; V gene: TRBV19; CDR3 protein: ASSAGTGVNYGYT
clone size: NA; V gene: TRBV27; CDR3 protein: ASKTTYEQY
clone size: NA; V gene: TRBV6-6; CDR3 protein: ASSYSSGDPRD
clone size: NA; V gene: TRBV13; CDR3 protein: ASSLDRVYEQY
clone size: NA; V gene: TRBV6-6; CDR3 protein: ASRGQGDGQPQH